The source of this TCR beta chain is a study of blood T cells in healthy people across ages. This clonotype was observed a few times. Its antigen is still unknown. CDR1 is SGHRS, CDR2 YFSETQ, per germline. The length of the CDR3 is 14 residues. J gave up 0 bases and V 6 bases, and 3 bases lay outside the gene matches. Whole-study results and caveats: Donor CMV infection status was unknown, possibly confounding age-related changes in expanded clonotypes.

Then a second PCR, running roughly 7 to 11 cycles, was carried out with a sample-barcoded 5' primer and a J-beta primer mix. Each cDNA molecule was tagged by a template-switch adaptor with 12 random nucleotides. One entry per CDR3 protein results from TCRdb running MiXCR on the 5' RACE reads. The data hold approximately 600,000 distinct CDR3 sequences, with about 54% observed a single time. This TCR derives from a man aged 60 to 75 in good health. Sequenced material: blood. This rearrangement joins TRBV5-1 to TRBJ2-7; 10 bases line up with TRBD1. The CDR3 nucleotides are TGCGCCAGCATGGGACAGGGGAACTCCTACGAGCAGTACTTC. Protein sequence: CASMGQGNSYEQYF. Variable domain in full (rest from reference TRBV5-1 and TRBJ2-7): KAGVTQTPRYLIKTRGQQVTLSCSPISGHRSVSWYQQTPGQGLQFLFEYFSETQRNKGNFPGRFSGRQFSNSRSEMNVSTLELGDSALYLCASMGQGNSYEQYFGPGTRLTVT.